This T cell receptor beta chain was identified in a study of identical twins. V dropped 1 base and J dropped 10 bases, with 13 bases sitting between them. Germline V gene lookup returns CDR1 SEHNR and CDR2 FQNEAQ (reference sequence). CDR3 length: 13 residues. A single record per CDR3 protein comes from TCRdb applying MiXCR to the 5' RACE reads. The repertoire includes some 210,000 distinct CDR3 sequences, roughly 15% of them detected once, and 40% sits in the top ten. Findings of the study overall: Models underestimated TCR alpha sharing (out-of-frame) in monozygotic twins.

This clonotype has a count of ten or more. Its antigen is unknown. In addition, the sample was reused for a study of T cells expressing NK-cell markers. As that report states: TCR beta repertoires came from sorted CD3+CD56+NKG2C+, CD3+CD56+NKG2C- and CD3+CD56-NKG2C+ T cells. Topping the CD3+CD56-NKG2C+ fraction as well were these clonotypes, in a few donors.

Input material: CD8+ T cells sorted from blood. The TCR comes from a woman younger than 35 in good health. V gene TRBV7-9 combines with J gene TRBJ1-2, with D perhaps TRBD1 (5 bases). Here the CDR3 DNA reads TGTGCCAGCAGCTTAGGGACAATACAGGACTACACCTTC. Encoded protein: CASSLGTIQDYTF. The complete variable domain, with remaining parts taken from reference TRBV7-9 and TRBJ1-2, reads DTGVSQNPRHKITKRGQNVTFRCDPISEHNRLYWYRQTLGQGPEFLTYFQNEAQLEKSRLLSDRFSAERPKGSFSTLEIQRTEQGDSAMYLCASSLGTIQDYTFGSGTRLTVV.